This TCR beta chain was observed in a study of T cell repertoires in cytomegalovirus infection. Background on the study: Indications came from public TCR beta signatures; they pointed to CMV infection and to a matching HLA type.

TCRdb re-derived calls from the reads in MiXCR, one entry per CDR3 protein. The sample holds around 530,000 distinct CDR3 sequences; about 25% are singletons and the top ten take approximately 13%. Trimming took off 0 bases at V and 3 bases at J, with 6 bases between the two ends. This CDR3 has 12 amino acids. The germline gives CDR1 DFQATT, CDR2 SNEGSKA (reference sequence). As regards this clonotype: Its antigen is unknown.

Study conclusions and caveats: Identification of carriers of CMV plus the relevant HLA was performed using cumulative public TCR beta family frequency.

The material sequenced was PBMCs. The clonotype was recovered from a human donor in good health (CMV status not recorded). Some clones in this sample may be carry-over from other donors' samples. The chain employs TRBV20-1 and TRBJ2-7; D is unresolved. CDR3 protein: CSAREDGYEQYF. CDR3 DNA: TGCAGTGCTAGAGAGGACGGCTACGAGCAGTACTTC.